This TCR beta chain was recovered during a study of T cells in Graves' hyperthyroidism and ophthalmopathy. Study conclusions and caveats: Researchers found most expanded thyroid clonotypes above 0.001 in blood as well. From stable hyperthyroidism, ophthalmopathy was separated by a 13 V-J model.

Germline V lookup: CDR1 ENHRY, CDR2 SYGVKD. CDR3 size: 11 residues. V was shortened by 7 bases and J by 7 bases, with 5 bases between the two germline ends. RNA transcripts yielded amplified TCR beta CDR3 regions. The primer set for the first-round RT-PCR of the TCR CDR3 was HTBI. MiXCR, applied by TCRdb to the multiplex PCR reads, yields one record per CDR3 protein. The sample lists hundreds of thousands of distinct CDR3 sequences, 45% seen once, with under 8.5% in the top ten. Of note for this clonotype: Its antigen is undetermined.

The material sequenced was peripheral blood or thyroid tissue (not recorded which). The TCR originated in an adult man with Graves' disease, either hyperthyroidism or ophthalmopathy (not recorded which). The chain combines TRBV10-3 with TRBJ1-6; possibly TRBD1 for D (5 bases). In DNA, the CDR3 is TGTGCCATCAAGGGGAATTCACCCCTCCACTTT. Translating gives CAIKGNSPLHF.